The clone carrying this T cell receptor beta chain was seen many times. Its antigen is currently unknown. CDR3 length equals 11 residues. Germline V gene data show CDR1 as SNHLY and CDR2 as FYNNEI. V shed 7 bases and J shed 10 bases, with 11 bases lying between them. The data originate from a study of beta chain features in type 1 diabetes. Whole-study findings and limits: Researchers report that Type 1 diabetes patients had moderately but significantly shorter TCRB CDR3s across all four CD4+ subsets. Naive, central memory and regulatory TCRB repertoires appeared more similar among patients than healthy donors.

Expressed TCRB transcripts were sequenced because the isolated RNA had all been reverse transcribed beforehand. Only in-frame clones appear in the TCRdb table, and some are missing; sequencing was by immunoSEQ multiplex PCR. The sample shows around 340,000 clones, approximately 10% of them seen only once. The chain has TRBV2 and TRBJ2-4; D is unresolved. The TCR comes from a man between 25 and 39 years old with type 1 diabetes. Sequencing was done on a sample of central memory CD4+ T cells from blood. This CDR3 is CASKEGLIQYF. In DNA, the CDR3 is TGTGCCAGCAAAGAAGGTTTGATTCAGTACTTC.